This entry describes one T cell receptor beta chain. What it binds is unknown. The data were obtained in a study of T cell responses to AZD1222 COVID-19 vaccine. Study-wide points: Clonal diversity was possibly underestimated, and the donors were mostly white British, with more females. Of the AZD1222 recipients, only five to seven were seropositive at baseline. Spike-wide vaccine-associated CD4 TCRs dominated at 160-218 and 743-854.

TCRdb keeps only in-frame clones here, not all; method: immunoSEQ multiplex PCR. The sample lists some 86,000 clones, approximately 80% seen once, with approximately 22% in the top ten. The sample was peripheral blood, taken on day 0 of AZD1222 vaccination. This receptor was taken from an adult in good health.

CDR3 sequence (DNA): TGCGCCAGCAGCTTGGGTCGGGCCGGGGATTCACCCCTCCACTTT. It yields the protein CASSLGRAGDSPLHF. The chain joins TRBV5-1 to TRBJ1-6; no definite D call. Germline V gives CDR1 SGHRS, CDR2 YFSETQ. Trimming cost V 0 bases and J 8 bases, with 12 bases left between them. This CDR3 spans 15 amino acids.